The source of this TCR beta chain is a study of lymphopenia after photon versus proton radiotherapy. Study outcomes and limitations: Post-nadir diversity loss with photons came from oligoclonal expansion, particularly CD8+ Temra cells.

Sequenced by immunoSEQ multiplex PCR; TCRdb stores in-frame clones only, minus some. The data show roughly 150,000 clones, approximately 91% seen once. The germline V gene has CDR1 MNHNY and CDR2 SVGAGI (reference sequence). The CDR3 sequence is 13 residues long. Trimming pared 6 bases from V and 4 bases from J, leaving 12 bases between. As concerns this clone: Its matching antigen is unknown.

This TCR was sampled from a man in his fifties or sixties with gastric cancer. This sample comprised peripheral blood, obtained from a patient treated with photon-based radiotherapy. The rearrangement links TRBV6-6 to TRBJ1-2; unclear D gene. The CDR3 DNA reads TGTGCCAGCAGAAAAGACGGCTCCTATGGCTACACCTTC. Its protein product is CASRKDGSYGYTF.